A single sample gave rise to the 10 T cell receptor beta chains below, sequenced in a study of blood T cell repertoires in COVID-19. Using immunoSEQ multiplex PCR, the repertoire was profiled, and TCRdb retains in-frame clones only, with some absent. Of 110,000 to 150,000 clones in the sample, approximately 90% were seen once. The sequenced sample consisted of peripheral blood. The receptors come from a woman between 35 and 50 years old with acute or convalescent COVID-19.

V is TRBV3-1 (or the pseudogene TRBV3-2) and J is TRBJ1-5; 8 bases match TRBD1. V gave up 0 bases and J gave up 5 bases; unmatched junction bases: 9. The CDR3 spans 17 residues. Germline V gene data show CDR1 as LGHDT and CDR2 as YNNKEL (reference sequence). CDR3 nucleotide sequence: TGTGCCAGCAGCCAAGATTTTCGGACAGGGAGGGATCAGCCCCAGCATTTT. As protein: CASSQDFRTGRDQPQHF.

This clone was found once. The chain carries TRBV30 and TRBJ2-3; 7 bases are shared with TRBD2. This CDR3 comprises 12 residues. With V trimmed by 1 base and J by 7 bases, 2 bases remained unmatched. From germline, CDR1 is GTSNPN and CDR2 SVGIG (reference sequence). CDR3 sequence: CAWSATSYTQYF. The CDR3 nucleotides read TGTGCCTGGAGTGCGACTAGCTATACGCAGTATTTT.

The chain joins TRBV6-4 to TRBJ2-1; 10 bases agree with TRBD2. The CDR3 runs to 16 residues. The germline V gene encodes CDR1 MRHNA and CDR2 SNTAGT. Germline trimming cut 0 bases from V and 4 bases from J; bases unmatched to any gene: 3. Written as DNA, the CDR3 is TGTGCCAGCAGTGACTCGAGTAGCGGGGGGTACAATGAGCAGTTCTTC. Encoded protein: CASSDSSSGGYNEQFF.

CDR3 DNA sequence: TGTGCCACCAGTGATTTTGGGACAGCCTGGTATAGCAATCAGCCCCAGCATTTT. As protein: CATSDFGTAWYSNQPQHF. This chain uses TRBV24-1 with TRBJ1-5; TRBD1 aligns across 7 bases. Germline V gene sequence: CDR1 KGHDR, CDR2 SFDVKD. The CDR3 length is 18 residues. V shed 1 base and J 0 bases; nucleotides not matched to a gene: 8.

This sequence joins TRBV2 and TRBJ2-3; tentative D call: TRBD1 (6 bases). Trimming left V 2 bases short and J 6 bases short, with 9 bases between. The V gene's germline CDR1 is SNHLY and CDR2 FYNNEI. The CDR3 loop spans 13 amino acids. CDR3 in amino acids: CASSETGTDTQYF. The CDR3 DNA reads as TGTGCCAGCAGTGAAACAGGGACGGATACGCAGTATTTT.

The chain links TRBV6-6 to TRBJ2-3; D unclear. V was cut by 0 bases and J by 0 bases, with 10 bases left in between. Per the germline V gene, CDR1 is MNHNY and CDR2 is SVGAGI (reference sequence). The CDR3 has 16 residues. The CDR3 coding sequence is TGTGCCAGCAGTTACTCCATGAAGACTAGCACAGATACGCAGTATTTT. It encodes CASSYSMKTSTDTQYF.

This clone was detected only once. The chain recombines TRBV5-6 with TRBJ1-5, with 8 bases identical to TRBD1. V lost 3 bases and J lost 1; bases outside the gene matches: 3. Germline assignment: CDR1 SGHDT and CDR2 YYEEEE. This CDR3 spans 15 amino acids. This CDR3 is CASSWGQASNQPQHF. CDR3 DNA sequence: TGTGCCAGCAGCTGGGGACAGGCGAGCAATCAGCCCCAGCATTTT.

The genes are TRBV19 and TRBJ2-7; perhaps TRBD1 as D (6 bases). CDR1 and CDR2 from the germline V gene are LNHDA and SQIVND (reference sequence). V gave up 7 bases and J gave up 0 bases, with 13 bases separating them. The CDR3 is made up of 14 amino acids. CDR3 region: CASKRQDNSYEQYF. The CDR3 bases are TGTGCCAGTAAAAGACAGGACAACTCCTACGAGCAGTACTTC.

The rearrangement links TRBV19 to TRBJ1-4; D unresolved. Trimming removed 6 bases from V and 8 bases from J, with 19 bases in between. The CDR3 covers 15 residues. Germline values: CDR1 LNHDA, CDR2 SQIVND (reference sequence). The CDR3 reads CASSEGGKVYEKLFF. The CDR3 DNA reads TGTGCCAGTAGCGAAGGAGGGAAAGTATACGAAAAACTGTTTTTT.

The chain links TRBV28 to TRBJ1-6, with TRBD1 matching 10 bases. J lost 3 bases, V lost 6 bases, and 14 bases had no gene match. The CDR3 loop spans 19 amino acids. The germline CDR1 and CDR2 sequences are MDHEN and SYDVKM. The DNA of the CDR3 is TGTGCCAGCAGCTACACTTCCGGACAGGGGGTTTTCTATAATTCACCCCTCCACTTT. Its translation: CASSYTSGQGVFYNSPLHF.